This T cell receptor (beta chain) is from a study of blood T cell repertoires in COVID-19. Profiled with immunoSEQ multiplex PCR; TCRdb holds only in-frame clones, not every one. The data contain under 300,000 clones, 81% of them singletons. Germline CDR1 reads LNHDA; CDR2 reads SQIVND (reference sequence). The V gene lost 2 bases and the J gene lost 7 bases, with 5 bases spanning the gap. The CDR3 length is 11 residues. V usage is TRBV19 and J usage is TRBJ1-2; D is possibly TRBD1 (5 bases). The sequenced sample was peripheral blood. The sequence came from a woman in her fifties or sixties with active or convalescent COVID-19. CDR3 bases: TGTGCCAGTAGTATACAGGGTGGCTACACCTTC. It specifies CASSIQGGYTF.